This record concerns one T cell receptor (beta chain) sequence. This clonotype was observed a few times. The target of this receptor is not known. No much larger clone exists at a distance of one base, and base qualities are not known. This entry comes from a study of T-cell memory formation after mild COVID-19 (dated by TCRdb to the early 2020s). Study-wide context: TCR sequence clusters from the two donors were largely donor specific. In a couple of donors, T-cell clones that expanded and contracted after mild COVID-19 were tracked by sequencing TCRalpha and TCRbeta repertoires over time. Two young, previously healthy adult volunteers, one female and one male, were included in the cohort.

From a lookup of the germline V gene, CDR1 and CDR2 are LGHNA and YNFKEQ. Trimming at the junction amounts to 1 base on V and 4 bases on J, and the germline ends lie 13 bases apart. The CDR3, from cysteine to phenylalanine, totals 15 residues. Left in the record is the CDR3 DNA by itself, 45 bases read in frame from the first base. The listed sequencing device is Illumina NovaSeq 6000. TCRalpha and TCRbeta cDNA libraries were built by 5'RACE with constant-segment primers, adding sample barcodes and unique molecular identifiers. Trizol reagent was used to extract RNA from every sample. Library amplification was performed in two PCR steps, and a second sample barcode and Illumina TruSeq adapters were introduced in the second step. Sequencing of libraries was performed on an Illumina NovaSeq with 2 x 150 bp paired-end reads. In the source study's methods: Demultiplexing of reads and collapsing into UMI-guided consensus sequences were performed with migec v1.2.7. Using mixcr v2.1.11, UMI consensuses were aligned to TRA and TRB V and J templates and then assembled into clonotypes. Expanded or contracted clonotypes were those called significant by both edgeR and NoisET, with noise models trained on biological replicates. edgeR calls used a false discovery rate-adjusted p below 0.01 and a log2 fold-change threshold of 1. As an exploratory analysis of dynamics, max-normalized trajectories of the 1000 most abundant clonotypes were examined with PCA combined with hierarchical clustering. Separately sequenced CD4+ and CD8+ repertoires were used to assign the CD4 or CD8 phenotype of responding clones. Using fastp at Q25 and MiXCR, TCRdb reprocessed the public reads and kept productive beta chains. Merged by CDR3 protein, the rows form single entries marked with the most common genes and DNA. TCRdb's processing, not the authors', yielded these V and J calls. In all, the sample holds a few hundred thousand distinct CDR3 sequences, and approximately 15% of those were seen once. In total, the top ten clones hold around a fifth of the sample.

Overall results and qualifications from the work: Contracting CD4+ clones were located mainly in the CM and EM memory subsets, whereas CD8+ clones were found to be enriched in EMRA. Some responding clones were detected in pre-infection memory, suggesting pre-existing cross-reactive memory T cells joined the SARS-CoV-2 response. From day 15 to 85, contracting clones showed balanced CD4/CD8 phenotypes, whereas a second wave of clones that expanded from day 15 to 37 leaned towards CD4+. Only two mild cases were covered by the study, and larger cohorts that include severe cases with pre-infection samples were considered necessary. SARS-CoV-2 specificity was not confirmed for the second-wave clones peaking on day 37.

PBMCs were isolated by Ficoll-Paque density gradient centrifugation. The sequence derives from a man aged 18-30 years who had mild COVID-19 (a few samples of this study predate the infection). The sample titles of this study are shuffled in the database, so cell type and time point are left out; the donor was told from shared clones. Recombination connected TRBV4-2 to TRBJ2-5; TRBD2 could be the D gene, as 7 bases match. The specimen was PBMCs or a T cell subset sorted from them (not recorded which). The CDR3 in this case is CASSQGLGGRETQYF. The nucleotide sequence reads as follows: TGTGCCAGCAGCCAAGGCCTCGGGGGGCGAGAGACCCAGTACTTC.